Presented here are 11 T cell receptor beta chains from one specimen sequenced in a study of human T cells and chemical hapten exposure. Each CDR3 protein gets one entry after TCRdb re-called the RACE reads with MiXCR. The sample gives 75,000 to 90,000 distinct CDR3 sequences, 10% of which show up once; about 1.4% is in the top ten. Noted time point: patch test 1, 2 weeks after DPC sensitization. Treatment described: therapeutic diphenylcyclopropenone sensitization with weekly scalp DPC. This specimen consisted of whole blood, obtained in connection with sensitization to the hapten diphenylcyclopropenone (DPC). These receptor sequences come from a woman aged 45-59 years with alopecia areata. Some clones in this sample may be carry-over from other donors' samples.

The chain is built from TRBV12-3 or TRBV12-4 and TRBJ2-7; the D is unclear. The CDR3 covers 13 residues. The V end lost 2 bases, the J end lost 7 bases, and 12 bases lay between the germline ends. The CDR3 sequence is CASSLTFQGEQYF. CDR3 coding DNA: TGTGCCAGCAGTTTAACCTTTCAAGGAGAGCAGTACTTC.

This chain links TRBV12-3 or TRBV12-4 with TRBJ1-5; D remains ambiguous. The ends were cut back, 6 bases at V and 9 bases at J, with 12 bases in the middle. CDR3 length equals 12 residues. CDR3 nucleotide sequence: TGTGCCAGCAGCTTCGGGTCTCGGCCCCAGCATTTT. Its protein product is CASSFGSRPQHF.

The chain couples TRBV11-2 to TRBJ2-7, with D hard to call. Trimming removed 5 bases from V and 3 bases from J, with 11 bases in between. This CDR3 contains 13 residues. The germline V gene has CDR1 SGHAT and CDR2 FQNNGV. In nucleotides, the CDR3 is TGTGCCAGCAGCCCCCCGGGCAGCTACGAGCAGTACTTC. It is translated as CASSPPGSYEQYF.

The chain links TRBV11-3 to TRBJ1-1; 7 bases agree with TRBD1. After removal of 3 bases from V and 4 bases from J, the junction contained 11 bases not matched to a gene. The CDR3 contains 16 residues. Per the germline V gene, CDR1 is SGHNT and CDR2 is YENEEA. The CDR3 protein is CASSLTLTGSATEAFF. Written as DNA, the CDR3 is TGTGCCAGCAGCTTGACCTTGACAGGGAGTGCCACTGAAGCTTTCTTT.

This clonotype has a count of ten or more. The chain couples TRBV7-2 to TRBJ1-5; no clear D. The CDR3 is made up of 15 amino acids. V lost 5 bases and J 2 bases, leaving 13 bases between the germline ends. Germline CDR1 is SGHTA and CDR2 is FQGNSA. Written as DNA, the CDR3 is TGTGCCAGCAGCCCAAAACCCGCAGGCAATCAGCCCCAGCATTTT. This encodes CASSPKPAGNQPQHF. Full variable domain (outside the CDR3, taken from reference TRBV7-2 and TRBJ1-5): GAGVSQSPSNKVTEKGKDVELRCDPISGHTALYWYRQSLGQGLEFLIYFQGNSAPDKSGLPSDRFSAERTGGSVSTLTIQRTQQEDSAVYLCASSPKPAGNQPQHFGDGTRLSIL.

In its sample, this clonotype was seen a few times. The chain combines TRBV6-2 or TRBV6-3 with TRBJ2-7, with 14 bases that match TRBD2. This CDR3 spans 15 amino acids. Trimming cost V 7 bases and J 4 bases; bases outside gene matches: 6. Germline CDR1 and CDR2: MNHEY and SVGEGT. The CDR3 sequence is CASNSRTSGRYEQYF. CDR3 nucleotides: TGTGCCAGCAATTCAAGGACTAGCGGGAGGTACGAGCAGTACTTC.

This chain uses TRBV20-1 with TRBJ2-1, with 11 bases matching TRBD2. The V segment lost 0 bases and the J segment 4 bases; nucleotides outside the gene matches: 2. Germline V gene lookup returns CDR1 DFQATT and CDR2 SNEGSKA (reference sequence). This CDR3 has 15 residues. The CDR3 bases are TGCAGTGCTAGAGATCTAGCGGGAGGATACAATGAGCAGTTCTTC. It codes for CSARDLAGGYNEQFF.

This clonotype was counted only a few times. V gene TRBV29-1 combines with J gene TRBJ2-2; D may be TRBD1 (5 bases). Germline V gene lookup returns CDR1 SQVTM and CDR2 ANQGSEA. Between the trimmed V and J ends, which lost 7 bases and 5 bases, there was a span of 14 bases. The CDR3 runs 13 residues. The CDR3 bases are TGCAGCGGGGCGGCCAGGGCGACCGGGGAGCTGTTTTTT. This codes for CSGAARATGELFF.

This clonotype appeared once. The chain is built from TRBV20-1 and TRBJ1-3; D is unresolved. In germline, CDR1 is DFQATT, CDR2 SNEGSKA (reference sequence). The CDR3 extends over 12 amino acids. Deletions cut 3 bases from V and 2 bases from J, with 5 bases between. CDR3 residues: CSARKAGNTIYF. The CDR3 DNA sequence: TGCAGTGCTAGGAAAGCTGGAAACACCATATATTTT.

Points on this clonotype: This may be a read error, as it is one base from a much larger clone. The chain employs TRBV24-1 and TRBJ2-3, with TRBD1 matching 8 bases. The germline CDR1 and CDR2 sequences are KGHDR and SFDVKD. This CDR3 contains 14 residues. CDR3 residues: CATGETGGTDTQYF. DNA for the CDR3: TGTGCCACCGGTGAGACAGGGGGCACAGATACGCAGTATTTT.

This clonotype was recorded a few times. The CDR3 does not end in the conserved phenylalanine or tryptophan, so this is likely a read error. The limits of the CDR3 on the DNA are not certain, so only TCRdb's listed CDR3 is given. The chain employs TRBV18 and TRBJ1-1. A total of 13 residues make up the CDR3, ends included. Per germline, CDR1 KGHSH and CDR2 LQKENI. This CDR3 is CASSPRKGERVLI.